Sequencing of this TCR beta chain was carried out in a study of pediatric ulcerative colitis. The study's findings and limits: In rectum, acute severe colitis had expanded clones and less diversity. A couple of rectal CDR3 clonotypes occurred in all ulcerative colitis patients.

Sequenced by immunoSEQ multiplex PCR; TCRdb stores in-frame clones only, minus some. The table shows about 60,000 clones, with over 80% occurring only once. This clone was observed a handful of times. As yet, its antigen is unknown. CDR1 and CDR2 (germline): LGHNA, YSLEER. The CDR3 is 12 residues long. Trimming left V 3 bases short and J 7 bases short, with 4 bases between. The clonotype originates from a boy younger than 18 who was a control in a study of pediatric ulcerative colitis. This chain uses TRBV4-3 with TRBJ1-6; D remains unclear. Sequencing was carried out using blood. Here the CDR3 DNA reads TGCGCCAGCAGCCATTGGAATTCACCCCTCCACTTT. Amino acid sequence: CASSHWNSPLHF.